The 8 T cell receptor beta chains reported below all come from one sample, sequenced in a study of T cell responses to AZD1222 COVID-19 vaccine. Data came from immunoSEQ multiplex PCR; TCRdb stores just in-frame clones and leaves some out. The table lists around 130,000 clones, less than 95% of them singletons, with roughly 5.7% in the top ten. This specimen consisted of peripheral blood, obtained on day 0 of AZD1222 vaccination. The receptor set was obtained from an adult in good health.

The rearrangement links TRBV3-1 (or the pseudogene TRBV3-2) to TRBJ1-1, with 10 bases aligning to TRBD1. The CDR3 has 16 amino acids. The germline gives CDR1 LGHDT, CDR2 YNNKEL (reference sequence). V was clipped by 8 bases and J by 0 bases; unmatched bases: 9. CDR3 DNA sequence: TGTGCCAGCTCTCTCCGGGGACAGGGGCTGAACACTGAAGCTTTCTTT. This codes for CASSLRGQGLNTEAFF.

The J gene is TRBJ2-1, the V gene TRBV5-4, with a possible D match to TRBD2 (6 bases). CDR3 length equals 14 residues. Trimming stripped 3 bases from V and 4 bases from J, with 11 bases between. CDR1 SGHNT and CDR2 YYREEE come from the germline V gene (reference sequence). The CDR3 region has the DNA TGTGCCAGCAGCTCCGAGGGACTTTACAATGAGCAGTTCTTC. Translating it yields CASSSEGLYNEQFF.

The chain couples TRBV5-1 to TRBJ2-3, with D tentatively TRBD1 or TRBD2 (6 bases each). CDR3 length: 17 residues. Germline CDR1 SGHRS, CDR2 YFSETQ. V was clipped by 0 bases and J by 0 bases, with 14 bases between them. CDR3 in DNA: TGCGCCAGCAGCTTGGTAGTGGGGGGCCTAAGCACAGATACGCAGTATTTT. It yields the protein CASSLVVGGLSTDTQYF.

J is TRBJ1-2 and V is TRBV19; D not resolved. CDR3 size: 13 residues. Germline values: CDR1 LNHDA, CDR2 SQIVND (reference sequence). V lost 6 bases and J 5 bases, leaving 13 bases between the germline ends. CDR3 residues: CASSARRIYGYTF. The CDR3, as DNA: TGTGCCAGTAGCGCCCGGCGGATTTATGGCTACACCTTC.

In this sample, this clone turned up a few times. This chain joins TRBV29-1 and TRBJ1-2; TRBD1 aligns across 7 bases. Germline-derived CDR1 and CDR2 are SQVTM and ANQGSEA. The CDR3 length is 13 residues. V lost 2 bases, J lost 5 bases, and 5 bases stayed unmatched. The CDR3 reads CSVERQGEYGYTF. CDR3 coding DNA: TGCAGCGTTGAACGCCAGGGGGAATATGGCTACACCTTC.

This CDR3 is CASSDGPNYGYTF. For the CDR3, the DNA is TGTGCCAGCAGTGATGGGCCTAACTATGGCTACACCTTC. The chain is built from TRBV2 and TRBJ1-2, with unresolved D. With 3 bases removed from V and 0 bases from J, the gap between germline ends came to 5 bases. Germline CDR1 and CDR2: SNHLY and FYNNEI. This CDR3 is 13 amino acids long.

The rearrangement joins TRBV6-2 or TRBV6-3 to TRBJ2-2; D is unresolved. Looked up from germline, CDR1 is MNHEY and CDR2 is SVGEGT. The length of the CDR3 is 12 residues. Trimming cost V 2 bases and J 7 bases, with 5 bases left between them. The CDR3 DNA reads as TGTGCCAGCAGTTACCGCAACGGGGAGCTGTTTTTT. It is translated as CASSYRNGELFF.

This chain uses TRBV5-1 with TRBJ2-1, with no clear D. The CDR3 sequence is 15 residues long. V was clipped by 0 bases and J by 4 bases, with 11 bases between them. CDR1 is SGHRS and CDR2 is YFSETQ in the germline V gene. CDR3 amino acids: CASSLVNDGYNEQFF. DNA for the CDR3: TGCGCCAGCAGCTTGGTAAACGATGGATACAATGAGCAGTTCTTC.